This TCR beta chain was obtained from a study of blood T cell repertoires in COVID-19 (dated by TCRdb to 2018 to 2021). Concerning the study at large: The collaborator samples originated in the United States, Italy and Spain and spanned the acute and convalescent phases of COVID-19. The sample metadata nearly always contained a de-identified subject ID, COVID-19 status, age in years and sex. The dataset comprised deeply sampled blood TCRbeta repertoires from subjects exposed to, actively infected with, or recovered from COVID-19. The material from the prospective study consisted of cDNA or gDNA derived from T cells, B-cell-depleted T cells, or PBMCs. Where available, HLA class I and class II types were obtained from metadata supplied by the sample provider rather than from assay-based typing. The repertoires were made available in a free public database intended to serve as a resource for research on the immune response to SARS-CoV-2. Samples came from the ongoing ImmuneRACE study (first 160 participants) plus 1,254 subjects from 6 global collaborators.

Trimming removed 9 bases from V and 7 bases from J, leaving 15 bases between the germline ends. The CDR3 measures 12 amino acids from cysteine to phenylalanine. Left in the record is the CDR3 DNA by itself, 36 bases read in frame from the first base. The germline V gene (reference sequence) yields LNHDA for CDR1 and SQIVND for CDR2. TCRbeta CDR3 regions were amplified from genomic DNA by means of the immunoSEQ Assay, a bias-controlled multiplex PCR. Turning to the authors' computational methods: The number of nucleated cells in each sample was estimated by amplification of reference gene primers within the assay. To quantify the absolute abundance of each unique TCRbeta CDR3 rearrangement, sequence reads were collapsed and filtered. Productive Simpson clonality was computed per sample as the square root of Simpson's diversity index over productive rearrangements. TCRdb took over this immuneACCESS table, retaining in-frame rearrangements with V and J assigned. Such tables are incomplete; in checked studies, under half of the missing clones stem from an unresolved V gene, and the remainder is unexplained. Clone size and the V and J calls come from that table; the DNA yielded D and trimming. The sample yields roughly 200,000 clones; 84% were counted once. The ten largest clones add up to over 6.5% of the sample.

Overall results and qualifications from the work: The quantity of clinical and demographic metadata differed by source and by participant and was supplied without curation.

One collaborating source in Seattle enrolled patients while the patients were actively infected and followed the patients over time throughout the course of disease. Whole blood was collected in K2EDTA tubes by collaborating institutions according to the institutions' own protocols. Collaborator samples were shipped for TCRbeta analysis as frozen whole blood, isolated PBMCs, or DNA extracted from either sample type. As for this clone: Its specific antigen is unknown. Base qualities are not provided; no much larger clone lies one nucleotide away.

This clonotype originated in a woman aged 80 or over with COVID-19, enrolled during active disease. The chain uses TRBV19 and TRBJ1-2; a weak D assignment points to TRBD1 (6 bases agree). Sequencing used peripheral blood. CDR3 protein: CASNQGGSGYTF. In nucleotide form, the sequence is TGTGCCAGCAACCAAGGGGGTTCTGGCTACACCTTC.